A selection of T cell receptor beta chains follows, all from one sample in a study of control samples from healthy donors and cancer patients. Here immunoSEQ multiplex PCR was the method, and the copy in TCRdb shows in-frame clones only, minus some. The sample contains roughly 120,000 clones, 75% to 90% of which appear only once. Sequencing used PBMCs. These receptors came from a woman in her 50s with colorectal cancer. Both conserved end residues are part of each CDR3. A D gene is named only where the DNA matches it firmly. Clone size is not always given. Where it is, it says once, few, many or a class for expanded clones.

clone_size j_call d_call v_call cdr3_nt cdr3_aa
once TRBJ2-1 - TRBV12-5 TGTGCTAGTGCCCGGGAGACTGAGCAGTTCTTC CASARETEQFF
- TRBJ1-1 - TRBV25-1 TGTGCCAGCAGTGGAAAACAGGGGAACACTGAAGCTTTCTTT CASSGKQGNTEAFF
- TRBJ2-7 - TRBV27 TGTGCCAGCAGTTCTACCTCCAGGGGCTCCTACGAGCAGTACTTC CASSSTSRGSYEQYF
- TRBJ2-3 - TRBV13 TGTGCCAGCAGCTTAGGCCGGCTAGCTATCACAGATACGCAGTATTTT CASSLGRLAITDTQYF
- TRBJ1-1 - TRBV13 TGTGCCAGCAGCCGGGGGCATGAAGCTTTCTTT CASSRGHEAFF
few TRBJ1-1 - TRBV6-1 TGTGCCAGCAGTGAAGACCTCATGAGGAACACTGAAGCTTTCTTT CASSEDLMRNTEAFF
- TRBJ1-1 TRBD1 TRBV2 TGTGCCAGCAGTACCATGACAGGGAGGACTGAAGCTTTCTTT CASSTMTGRTEAFF
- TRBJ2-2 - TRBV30 TGTGCCTGGAGTGGGCTTCGGAGGGGGCGAAACTTAAACACCGGGGAGCTGTTTTTT CAWSGLRRGRNLNTGELFF
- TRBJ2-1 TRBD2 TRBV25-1 TGTGCCTCTAGTCCACTAGCGGGAGTAGTTAGCTCCTACAATGAGCAGTTCTTC CASSPLAGVVSSYNEQFF
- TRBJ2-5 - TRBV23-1 TGCGCCGGTTGGGGGTGGGCGACAGAGACCCAGTACTTC CAGWGWATETQYF
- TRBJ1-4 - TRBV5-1 TGCGCCAGCAGCTTGGCTAACAGCGGGGGTATTCTGTTTTTT CASSLANSGGILFF
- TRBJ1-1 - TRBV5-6 TGTGCCAGCAGCCCCGATCGGGTGAGTCCTTATGGCACTGAAGCTTTCTTT CASSPDRVSPYGTEAFF
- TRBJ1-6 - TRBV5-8 TGTGCCAGCAGCTTGCGGGGTAATTCACCCCTCCACTTT CASSLRGNSPLHF
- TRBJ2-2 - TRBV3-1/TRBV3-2 TGTGCCAGCAGCCAGGGGTGGAGTAAGAACACCGGGGAGCTGTTTTTT CASSQGWSKNTGELFF
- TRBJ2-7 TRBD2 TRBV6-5 TGTGCCAGCAGTCGGGACTACCACGAGCAGTACTTC CASSRDYHEQYF
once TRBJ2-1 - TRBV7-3 TGTGCCAGCAGCTACACGTCTTACAATGAGCAGTTCTTC CASSYTSYNEQFF
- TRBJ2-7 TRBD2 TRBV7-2 TGTGCCAGCAGCCGGACTAGCGGGTCCTACGAGCAGTACTTC CASSRTSGSYEQYF
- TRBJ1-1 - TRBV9 TGTGCCAGCAGCCCGCTTCAGGGGAACACTGAAGCTTTCTTT CASSPLQGNTEAFF
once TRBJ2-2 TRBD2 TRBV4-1 TGCGCCAGCAGTCGGACTAGCGGGAGAATTGGAACCGGGGAGCTGTTTTTT CASSRTSGRIGTGELFF
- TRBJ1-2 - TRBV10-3 TGTGCCATCAGTGACCCCTCGGGATCTAACTATGGCTACACCTTC CAISDPSGSNYGYTF
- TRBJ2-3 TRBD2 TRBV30 TGTGCCTGGACTAGCGGGAGGGTCACAGATACGCAGTATTTT CAWTSGRVTDTQYF
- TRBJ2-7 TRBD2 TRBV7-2 TGTGCCAGCAGTTTGAGACTAGCGGGCACCTACGAGCAGTACTTC CASSLRLAGTYEQYF